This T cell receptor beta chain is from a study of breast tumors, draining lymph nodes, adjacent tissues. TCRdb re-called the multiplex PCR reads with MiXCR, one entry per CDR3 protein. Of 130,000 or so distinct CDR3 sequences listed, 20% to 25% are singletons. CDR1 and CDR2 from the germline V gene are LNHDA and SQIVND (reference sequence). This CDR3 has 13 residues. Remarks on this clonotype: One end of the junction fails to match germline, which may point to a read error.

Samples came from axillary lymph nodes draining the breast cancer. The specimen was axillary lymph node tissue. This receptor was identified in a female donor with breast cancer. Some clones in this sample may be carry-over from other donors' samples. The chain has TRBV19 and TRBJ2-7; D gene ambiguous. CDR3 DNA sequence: TGTGCCAGTAGTTCTAGATCAGGCTACGAGCGGTACTTC. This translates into CASSSRSGYERYF.